The 9 T cell receptor beta chains reported below all come from one sample, sequenced in a study of blood T cell repertoires in COVID-19. Measured with immunoSEQ multiplex PCR; TCRdb has only the in-frame clones, and not every one. This sample has fewer than 350,000 clones; around 86% occur once, and the top ten carry around 4.4%. Sequencing input: PBMCs or T cells enriched from blood (not recorded which). These receptor sequences come from a woman aged 40 to 50 with acute COVID-19.

This sequence joins TRBV13 and TRBJ2-1; 9 bases align to TRBD1. This CDR3 region has 16 residues. Germline V lookup: CDR1 PRHDT, CDR2 FYEKMQ (reference sequence). With 4 bases clipped from V and 6 bases from J, the junction kept 10 bases outside the gene matches. The CDR3 DNA sequence: TGTGCCAGCAGCTCAGGACCCGGGACAGGGATCAATGAGCAGTTCTTC. Protein sequence: CASSSGPGTGINEQFF.

CDR3 DNA sequence: TGTGCCAGCAGCCTTGGACAGGGAGCTTACAATGAGCAGTTCTTC. Translating gives CASSLGQGAYNEQFF. The J gene is TRBJ2-1, the V gene TRBV5-4; 8 nucleotides line up with TRBD1. The CDR3 consists of 15 residues. Germline loops: CDR1 SGHNT, CDR2 YYREEE (reference sequence). V shed 4 bases and J 4 bases; nucleotides not matched to a gene: 7.

This clone was seen a few times. V and J are TRBV6-5 and TRBJ2-7; 7 bases map to TRBD1. J lost 3 bases, V lost 4 bases, and 6 bases had no gene match. Per germline, CDR1 MNHEY and CDR2 SVGAGI. The CDR3 consists of 14 residues. In DNA, the CDR3 is TGTGCCAGCAGTTCCGAGACAGGGCGCTACGAGCAGTACTTC. It encodes CASSSETGRYEQYF.

The genes are TRBV28 and TRBJ1-1; TRBD1 matches at 7 bases. The J segment lost 2 bases and the V segment lost 11 bases, leaving 11 bases of the junction unmatched. Germline V gene sequence: CDR1 MDHEN, CDR2 SYDVKM. The CDR3 is 14 amino acids. For the CDR3, the DNA is TGTGCCTCCAAGGGCAGGGGGACAAACACTGAAGCTTTCTTT. Translated: CASKGRGTNTEAFF.

The CDR3 reads CASSFGALGQETQYF. CDR3 bases: TGTGCCAGCAGTTTTGGGGCGTTGGGCCAAGAGACCCAGTACTTC. The V call is TRBV28, the J call TRBJ2-5, with D maybe TRBD1 (5 bases). V was shortened by 3 bases and J by 1 base, with 12 bases between the two germline ends. Germline loops: CDR1 MDHEN, CDR2 SYDVKM. The CDR3 totals 15 residues.

This clone was seen more than once but under ten times. The chain combines TRBV12-3 or TRBV12-4 with TRBJ1-6, with D tentatively TRBD1 (5 bases). The V end was cut by 10 bases, the J end by 7 bases, with 11 bases between. CDR3 length: 12 amino acids. CDR3 protein: CATGGGNSPLHF. CDR3 coding DNA: TGTGCCACCGGGGGAGGAAATTCACCCCTCCACTTT.

This clone appeared a few times. Relative to the germline gene, one junction end is altered; a read error may explain this. The V call is TRBV7-2, the J call TRBJ1-3, with 9 bases matching TRBD1. CDR3 length: 11 residues. The germline V gene encodes CDR1 SGHTA and CDR2 FQGNSA. The CDR3 DNA is TGTGCCAGCAGCTTAAGGGACAGGGTGAATTTT. Amino acid sequence: CASSLRDRVNF.

This clone showed up just a few times. This chain uses TRBV12-3 or TRBV12-4 with TRBJ1-2, with unresolved D. Trimming cost V 3 bases and J 6 bases, with 11 bases left between them. The CDR3 totals 13 residues. For the CDR3, the DNA is TGTGCCAGCAGTTTGTTCAGGATTGATGGCTACACCTTC. Protein: CASSLFRIDGYTF.

V and J are TRBV27 and TRBJ1-3; possibly TRBD1 for D (6 bases). The CDR3 is 16 amino acids. Germline lookup yields CDR1 MNHEY and CDR2 SMNVEV (reference sequence). V gave up 3 bases and J gave up 0 bases, with 12 bases separating them. CDR3 sequence: CASSFQGPTSGNTIYF. For the CDR3, the DNA is TGTGCCAGCAGTTTTCAGGGGCCTACCTCTGGAAACACCATATATTTT.